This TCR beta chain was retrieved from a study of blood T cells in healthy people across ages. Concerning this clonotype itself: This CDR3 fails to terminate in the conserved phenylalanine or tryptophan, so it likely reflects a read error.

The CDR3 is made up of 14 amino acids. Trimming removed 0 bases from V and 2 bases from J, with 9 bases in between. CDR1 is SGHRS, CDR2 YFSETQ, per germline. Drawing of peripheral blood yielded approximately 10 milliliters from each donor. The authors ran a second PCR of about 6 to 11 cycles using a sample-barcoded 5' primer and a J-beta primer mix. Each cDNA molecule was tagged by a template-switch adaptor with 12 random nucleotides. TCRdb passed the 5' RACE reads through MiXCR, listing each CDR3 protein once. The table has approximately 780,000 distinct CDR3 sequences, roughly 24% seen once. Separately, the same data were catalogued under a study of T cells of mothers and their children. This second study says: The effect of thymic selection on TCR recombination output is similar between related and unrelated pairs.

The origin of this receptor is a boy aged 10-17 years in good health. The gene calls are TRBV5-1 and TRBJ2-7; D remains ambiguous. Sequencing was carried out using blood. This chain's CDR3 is CASSLARRTYEQYL. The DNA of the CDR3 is TGCGCCAGCAGCTTGGCCCGACGGACCTACGAGCAGTACTTA.